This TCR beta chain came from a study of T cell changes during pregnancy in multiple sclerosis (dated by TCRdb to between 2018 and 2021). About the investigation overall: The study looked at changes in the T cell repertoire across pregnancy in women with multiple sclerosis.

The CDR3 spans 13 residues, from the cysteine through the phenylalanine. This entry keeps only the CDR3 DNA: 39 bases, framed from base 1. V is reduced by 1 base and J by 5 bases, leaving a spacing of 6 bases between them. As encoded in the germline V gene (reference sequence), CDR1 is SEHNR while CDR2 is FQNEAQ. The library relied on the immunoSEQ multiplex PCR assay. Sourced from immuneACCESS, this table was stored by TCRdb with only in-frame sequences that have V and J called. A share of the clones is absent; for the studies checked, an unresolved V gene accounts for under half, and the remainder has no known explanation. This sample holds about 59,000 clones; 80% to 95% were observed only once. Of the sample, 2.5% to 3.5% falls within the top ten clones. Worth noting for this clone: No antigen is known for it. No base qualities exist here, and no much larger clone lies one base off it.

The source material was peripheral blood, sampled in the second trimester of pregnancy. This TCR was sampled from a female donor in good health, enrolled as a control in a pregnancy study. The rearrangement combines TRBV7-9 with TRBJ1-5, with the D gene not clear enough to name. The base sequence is TGTGCCAGCAGCTTAGAGGGAGATCAGCCCCAGCATTTT. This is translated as CASSLEGDQPQHF.